The T cell receptor (beta chain) described here comes from a study of cytomegalovirus exposure and HLA in healthy donors. Whole-study results and caveats: Later findings reportedly placed an Asian-associated ancestry cluster below the roughly 730-donor mean for N-insertions.

With regard to this clone: Its antigen remains unidentified.

60 Vbeta and 13 Jbeta primers were used in PCR. The table came from immunoSEQ multiplex PCR; TCRdb's copy has only in-frame clones and leaves some out. In the table there are about 140,000 clones, roughly four fifths of which are singletons. The CDR3 length is 12 residues. Germline assignment: CDR1 SGDLS and CDR2 YYNGEE. The J segment lost 5 bases and the V segment lost 7 bases, leaving 4 bases of the junction unmatched. Input material: PBMCs. The J gene is TRBJ2-7, the V gene TRBV9; 9 bases fit TRBD1. This sequence was found in a woman between 50 and 59 years old in good health and CMV-seronegative. The CDR3 protein is CASGQGLNEQYF. DNA of the CDR3: TGTGCCAGCGGACAGGGGTTGAACGAGCAGTACTTC.